This TCR beta chain was found in a study of T-cell memory formation after mild COVID-19. TCRdb re-called the 5' RACE reads with MiXCR, one entry per CDR3 protein. The sample has fewer than 700,000 distinct CDR3 sequences; more than 15% are singletons. The CDR3 consists of 19 residues. Germline CDR1 and CDR2: LGHNA and YSLEER. V was pared by 1 base and J by 3 bases, with 11 bases of the junction left unmatched. The sequenced material came from PBMCs or a T cell subset sorted from them (not recorded which). V gene TRBV4-3 combines with J gene TRBJ2-3; 12 bases align to TRBD2. The TCR was taken from an adult woman who had mild COVID-19 (a few samples of this study predate the infection). Cell type and time point are not known. The CDR3, as DNA: TGCGCCAGCAGCCAAGGAACTAGCGGGAGGCCCCCCGGGACAGATACGCAGTATTTT. It specifies CASSQGTSGRPPGTDTQYF.